This T cell receptor beta chain was observed in a study of shared clonotypes between healthy human individuals. The study ran the assay at deep level. Per sorted-subset replicate PCR, input was approximately 210 ng DNA, representing roughly 28,000 T cell genomes. How the authors handled the data: ImmunoSEQ sequences covered only the junction and lacked quality scores; filtering therefore differed. Libraries were prepared by immunoSEQ multiplex PCR; TCRdb keeps only in-frame clonotypes and omits some of them. That table supplies the V and J calls and clone size; D and trimming were determined from the DNA. The sample yields a few million clones, around 94% seen once. It was into CD45RA+ naive and CD45RA-negative memory subsets that the CD4+ cells were split. In this sample, this clone turned up once. The CDR3 contains 19 residues.

The chain uses TRBV21-1 and TRBJ2-4; the table calls TRBD2, which could not be checked here. TRBV21-1 is reported as a pseudogene. Sequenced: naive CD4+ T cells sorted from blood. The subset was: CD45RA+ positively selected. This TCR came from a man aged 18 to 30 in good health. The DNA for the CDR3 is TGTGCCAGCAGCTTCAGGACTAGCGGGAGGGCCGGGGCCAAAAACATTCAGTACTTC. This encodes CASSFRTSGRAGAKNIQYF.